Below are 15 T cell receptor beta chains sequenced from a single sample in a study of shared clonotypes between healthy human individuals. Libraries were prepared by immunoSEQ multiplex PCR; TCRdb keeps only in-frame clonotypes and omits some of them. Among around 2.3 million clones listed, around 95% were seen once. Sequences were obtained from naive CD4+ T cells sorted from blood. Stated subset: CD45RA+ positively selected. Receptor source: a man aged 18 to 30 in good health.

This chain links TRBV10-3 with TRBJ1-6; perhaps TRBD1 as D (5 bases). Germline V gene sequence: CDR1 ENHRY, CDR2 SYGVKD. The CDR3 is 18 amino acids. V was cut by 0 bases and J by 7 bases, with 19 bases left in between. The DNA for the CDR3 is TGTGCCATCAGTGAGTCTCCCTCTCGTCCCAGGGACAATTCACCCCTCCACTTT. Protein sequence: CAISESPSRPRDNSPLHF.

V gene TRBV6-1 combines with J gene TRBJ2-7, with 9 bases aligning to TRBD1. CDR1 is MNHNS, CDR2 SASEGT, per germline. Germline trimming cut 10 bases from V and 5 bases from J; bases unmatched to any gene: 15. The CDR3 has 15 residues. CDR3 residues: CATLNPGQGWDEQYF. CDR3 nucleotide sequence: TGTGCCACCCTTAACCCGGGACAGGGTTGGGACGAGCAGTACTTC.

The genes are TRBV6-1 and TRBJ2-2; 8 nucleotides agree with TRBD1. With V trimmed by 7 bases and J by 0 bases, 4 bases remained unmatched. This CDR3 contains 15 residues. Per germline, CDR1 MNHNS and CDR2 SASEGT. CDR3 sequence: CASKQGGANTGELFF. CDR3 DNA: TGTGCCAGCAAACAGGGGGGCGCGAACACCGGGGAGCTGTTTTTT.

J is TRBJ2-1 and V is TRBV5-6, with a tentative D call TRBD2 (5 bases). The germline V and J ends were trimmed by 7 bases and 2 bases, with 22 bases remaining between them. The CDR3 has 17 residues. Germline CDR1 is SGHDT and CDR2 is YYEEEE. CDR3 nucleotides: TGTGCCAGCTGGAGGTCAGCGCCCTTTTTCCCCTACAATGAGCAGTTCTTC. It yields the protein CASWRSAPFFPYNEQFF.

The V call is TRBV10-3, the J call TRBJ1-4; possible D gene TRBD1, 5 bases. Germline V CDR1 and CDR2: ENHRY, SYGVKD. Trimming took 8 bases from V and 7 from J, leaving 14 bases between them. The CDR3 contains 13 residues. The CDR3 bases are TGTGCCATCGCGGCAGGGATGGGTGAAAAACTGTTTTTT. It yields the protein CAIAAGMGEKLFF.

The rearrangement uses TRBV19 and TRBJ1-2; TRBD1 might be the D (6 bases). Germline V CDR1 and CDR2: LNHDA, SQIVND (reference sequence). V was cut by 6 bases and J by 8 bases, with 19 bases left in between. This CDR3 is built from 14 residues. CDR3 bases: TGTGCCAGTAGACTCGGGACAACCGGAAAAGGCTACACCTTC. Translation gives CASRLGTTGKGYTF.

This clone was seen once. The chain combines TRBV6-6 with TRBJ2-1; 8 bases fit TRBD1. V was clipped by 8 bases and J by 3 bases; unmatched bases: 9. Looked up from germline, CDR1 is MNHNY and CDR2 is SVGAGI (reference sequence). The length of the CDR3 is 15 residues. In DNA form, the CDR3 reads TGTGCCAGCGAAAATCGACAGGGGAACTACAATGAGCAGTTCTTC. Translated, it gives CASENRQGNYNEQFF.

The chain couples TRBV4-3 to TRBJ1-4; D might be TRBD1 (6 bases). With 0 bases removed from V and 4 bases from J, the gap between germline ends came to 9 bases. The CDR3 is 15 residues long. Germline CDR1 is LGHNA and CDR2 is YSLEER. DNA for the CDR3: TGCGCCAGCAGCCAAGAGGGGGGCTTTAATGAAAAACTGTTTTTT. Residues: CASSQEGGFNEKLFF.

The rearrangement links TRBV10-1 to TRBJ2-1; TRBD2 agrees at 8 bases. CDR1 and CDR2 (germline): WNHNN, SYGVQD (reference sequence). There are 14 residues in the CDR3. The J segment lost 5 bases and the V segment lost 10 bases, leaving 10 bases of the junction unmatched. The CDR3 loop is CAIIQRETNNEQFF. The DNA of the CDR3 is TGCGCCATTATTCAGCGGGAGACGAACAATGAGCAGTTCTTC.

The chain recombines TRBV4-1 with TRBJ2-7; the D gene could be TRBD1 or TRBD2 (5 bases each). V lost 4 bases, J lost 4 bases, and 17 bases lay in between. Germline values: CDR1 MGHRA, CDR2 YSYEKL. This CDR3 has 15 amino acids. CDR3 protein: CASSLGEQGQYEQYF. Written as DNA, the CDR3 is TGCGCCAGCAGCCTCGGGGAGCAGGGCCAGTACGAGCAGTACTTC.

This clone was observed a single time. This rearrangement joins TRBV5-1 to TRBJ2-2; no definite D call. There are 17 residues in the CDR3. Trimming cost V 1 base and J 4 bases, with 17 bases left between them. Germline CDR1 and CDR2: SGHRS and YFSETQ. CDR3 residues: CASSLTPERAATGELFF. CDR3 nucleotides: TGCGCCAGCAGCTTGACCCCGGAAAGGGCGGCCACCGGGGAGCTGTTTTTT. The complete variable domain, with remaining parts taken from reference TRBV5-1 and TRBJ2-2, reads KAGVTQTPRYLIKTRGQQVTLSCSPISGHRSVSWYQQTPGQGLQFLFEYFSETQRNKGNFPGRFSGRQFSNSRSEMNVSTLELGDSALYLCASSLTPERAATGELFFGEGSRLTVL.

V is TRBV10-3 and J is TRBJ2-7; D is ambiguous. Deletions cut 2 bases from V and 1 base from J, with 12 bases between. CDR1 is ENHRY and CDR2 is SYGVKD in the germline V gene. This CDR3 spans 15 amino acids. The CDR3 region has the DNA TGTGCCATCAGTGAGAGACAAATTGCATCCTACGAGCAGTACTTC. It translates to CAISERQIASYEQYF.

The gene calls are TRBV30 and TRBJ2-2, with 10 bases fitting TRBD2. Germline trimming cut 2 bases from V and 8 bases from J; bases unmatched to any gene: 14. The CDR3 sequence is 17 residues long. In germline, CDR1 is GTSNPN, CDR2 SVGIG (reference sequence). The CDR3 DNA reads TGTGCCTGGAGTAGGTCGAGGACTAGCGGCCATGTTGGGGAGCTGTTTTTT. Translating gives CAWSRSRTSGHVGELFF. Together with reference TRBV30 and TRBJ2-2, the CDR3 gives the full variable domain: SQTIHQWPATLVQPVGSPLSLECTVEGTSNPNLYWYRQAAGRGLQLLFYSVGIGQISSEVPQNLSASRPQDRQFILSSKKLLLSDSGFYLCAWSRSRTSGHVGELFFGEGSRLTVL.

The chain uses TRBV10-2 and TRBJ1-1; D not certain. V lost 5 bases to trimming and J lost 8 bases, with 15 bases between them. This CDR3 spans 13 amino acids. Germline CDR1 and CDR2: WSHSY and SAAADI. The CDR3 DNA follows: TGCGCCAGCAGTTACGCGGGTTCGGGGGAAGCTTTCTTT. Translated: CASSYAGSGEAFF.

V is TRBV19 and J is TRBJ1-1; D unresolved. CDR1 and CDR2 from the germline V gene are LNHDA and SQIVND (reference sequence). Trimming took off 6 bases at V and 0 bases at J, with 8 bases between the two ends. This CDR3 region has 13 residues. CDR3 DNA: TGTGCCAGTAGCCGTTTTTTGAACACTGAAGCTTTCTTT. This sequence encodes CASSRFLNTEAFF.